This T cell receptor beta chain was documented in a study of early stage breast cancer tumors. In the study overall: Of around 15 invasive breast tumors, about a dozen were hormone receptor-positive, HER2-negative. Broader study findings: Tumors had about 2.5-fold higher T cell density and higher clonality than adjacent normal breast tissue. Tumor and normal breast were distinguished via blood comparison in about 90% of the 16 patients.

With regard to this clone: As yet, its antigen is unknown.

The germline gives CDR1 SEHNR, CDR2 FQNEAQ (reference sequence). This CDR3 region has 16 residues. Trimming left V 8 bases short and J 2 bases short, with 18 bases between. Sequenced by immunoSEQ multiplex PCR; TCRdb stores in-frame clones only, minus some. Of about 21,000 clones listed, 60% to 85% are singletons. The TCR comes from a person between 55 and 70 years old with breast cancer. Input material: blood. The chain combines TRBV7-9 with TRBJ2-2; tentative D call: TRBD2 (5 bases). In DNA form, the CDR3 reads TGTGCCAGCCTCGTCGCCGGACTCCAAAACACCGGGGAGCTGTTTTTT. This encodes CASLVAGLQNTGELFF.